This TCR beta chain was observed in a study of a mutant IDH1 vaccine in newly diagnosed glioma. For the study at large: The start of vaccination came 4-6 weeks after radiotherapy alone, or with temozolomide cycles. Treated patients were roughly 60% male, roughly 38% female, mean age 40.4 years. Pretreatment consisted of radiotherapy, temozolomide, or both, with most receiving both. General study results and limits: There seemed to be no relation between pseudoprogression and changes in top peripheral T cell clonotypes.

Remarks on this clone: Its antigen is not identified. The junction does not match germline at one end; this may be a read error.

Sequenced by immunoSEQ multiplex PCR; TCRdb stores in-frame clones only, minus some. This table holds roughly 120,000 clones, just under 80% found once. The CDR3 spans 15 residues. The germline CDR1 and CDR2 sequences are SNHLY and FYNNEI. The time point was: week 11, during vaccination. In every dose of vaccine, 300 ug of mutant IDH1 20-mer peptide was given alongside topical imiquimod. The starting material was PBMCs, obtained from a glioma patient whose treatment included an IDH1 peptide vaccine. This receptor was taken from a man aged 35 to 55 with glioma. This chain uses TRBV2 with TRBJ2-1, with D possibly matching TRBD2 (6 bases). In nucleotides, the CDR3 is TGTGCCAGCAGAGAAGTGGGGGGTAGCCACAATGAGCAGTTCTTC. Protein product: CASREVGGSHNEQFF.